Listed below are T cell receptor beta chains from one sample, sequenced in a study of blood T cell repertoires in COVID-19. Only in-frame clones appear in the TCRdb table, and some are missing; sequencing was by immunoSEQ multiplex PCR. The sample lists a few hundred thousand clones, 70% to 90% occurring once. Sequencing input: PBMCs or T cells enriched from blood (not recorded which). Source of these receptors: a woman in her thirties who had recovered from COVID-19. The CDR3 runs from the conserved cysteine through the conserved F or W. A D gene is named only where the DNA matches it firmly. Some rows have no size entry. The others give once, few or many, or a class for an expanded clone.

D | size | J | V | length | DNA | CDR3
- | - | TRBJ2-1 | TRBV24-1 | 14 | TGTGCCACCAGTGACCCCACCTGGGGCTTTGAGCAGTTCTTC | CATSDPTWGFEQFF
TRBD1 | - | TRBJ2-3 | TRBV7-6 | 15 | TGTGCCAGCAGCTTAGGGACAGGGGGCGTAGATACGCAGTATTTT | CASSLGTGGVDTQYF
- | - | TRBJ1-6 | TRBV28 | 16 | TGTGCCAGCAGGGTAAGATCTGGGGGCAACAATTCACCCCTCCACTTT | CASRVRSGGNNSPLHF
- | - | TRBJ1-1 | TRBV6-4 | 14 | TGTGCCAGCAGTGGGGACGCGCGGGGCACTGAAGCTTTCTTT | CASSGDARGTEAFF
TRBD2 | - | TRBJ2-3 | TRBV19 | 15 | TGTGCCAGTAGGCTTATAGCGGGGAGCACAGATACGCAGTATTTT | CASRLIAGSTDTQYF
TRBD1 | - | TRBJ1-2 | TRBV12-3/TRBV12-4 | 12 | TGTGCCAGCAGCCAGGACAGGGTTGGCTACACCTTC | CASSQDRVGYTF
TRBD1 | - | TRBJ1-1 | TRBV12-5 | 14 | TGTGCCCGGGCCCGGGACAGCCTGAACACTGAAGCTTTCTTT | CARARDSLNTEAFF
- | few | TRBJ1-5 | TRBV6-5 | 13 | TGTGCCAGCAGTTCCGGACAGAATCAGCCCCAGCATTTT | CASSSGQNQPQHF
- | - | TRBJ1-2 | TRBV21-1 | 17 | TGTGCCAGCAGCGCCCCCCGTCGACAGGGGGCTAACTATGGCTACACCTTC | CASSAPRRQGANYGYTF
- | - | TRBJ2-3 | TRBV11-2 | 13 | TGTGCCAGCGGGATGGGGCTCACAGATACGCAGTATTTT | CASGMGLTDTQYF
- | - | TRBJ2-2 | TRBV24-1 | 15 | TGTGCCACCAAAATGTCCGGCGCGGCGACCGGGGAGCTGTTTTTT | CATKMSGAATGELFF
TRBD1 | - | TRBJ1-2 | TRBV7-3 | 13 | TGTGCCAGCAGCAGAGGACAGGGTGGTGGCTACACCTTC | CASSRGQGGGYTF
- | - | TRBJ1-1 | TRBV5-1 | 15 | TGCGCCAGCAGCCCAGATACAGGGTGGAAGACTGAAGCTTTCTTT | CASSPDTGWKTEAFF
- | few | TRBJ2-5 | TRBV20-1 | 11 | TGCAGTGCTAGAGGGGAGGAGACCCAGTACTTC | CSARGEETQYF
- | - | TRBJ2-3 | TRBV13 | 14 | TGTGCCAGCAGCTTACCGGGGGGCACAGATACGCAGTATTTT | CASSLPGGTDTQYF
TRBD1 | - | TRBJ1-4 | TRBV4-3 | 14 | TGCGCCAGCAGCATAGGACAGGGAGATGAAAAACTGTTTTTT | CASSIGQGDEKLFF
TRBD1 | - | TRBJ1-2 | TRBV2 | 16 | TGTGCCAGCAGCTTAGACAGGGGACGTTCGAACTATGGCTACACCTTC | CASSLDRGRSNYGYTF
TRBD1 | - | TRBJ1-6 | TRBV7-2 | 15 | TGTGCCAGCAGCTCATGGGACAGGGGGGATTCACCCCTCCACTTT | CASSSWDRGDSPLHF
TRBD1 | - | TRBJ1-5 | TRBV5-1 | 15 | TGCGCCAGCAGCTTGGGAGGACAGGGGGGACAGCCCCAGCATTTT | CASSLGGQGGQPQHF
- | - | TRBJ2-1 | TRBV20-1 | 14 | TGCAGTGCTAGTGGGCGGGGCTCCTACAATGAGCAGTTCTTC | CSASGRGSYNEQFF
TRBD2 | few | TRBJ2-3 | TRBV10-3 | 17 | TGTGCCATCAGTGCCAGGTCCGGGGGGGCGGGTATAGATACGCAGTATTTT | CAISARSGGAGIDTQYF
- | - | TRBJ1-2 | TRBV9 | 14 | TGTGCCAGCAGCGCTACAGGGCGCGACTATGGCTACACCTTC | CASSATGRDYGYTF
TRBD1 | - | TRBJ1-2 | TRBV7-2 | 14 | TGTGCCAGCAGCCGGCCGGACAGGGATCATGGCTACACCTTC | CASSRPDRDHGYTF
- | - | TRBJ1-1 | TRBV2 | 14 | TGTGCCAGCAGTCGGGACACCCTTAACACTGAAGCTTTCTTT | CASSRDTLNTEAFF
- | few | TRBJ2-2 | TRBV5-1 | 18 | TGCGCCAGCAGCCCGGACCCGGACAGCTACCTCCTCGGACGGGAGCTGTTTTTT | CASSPDPDSYLLGRELFF
- | - | TRBJ1-1 | TRBV6-1 | 13 | TGTGCCAGCAGTGACCGGGAGTACGACCGGGCTTTCTTT | CASSDREYDRAFF
- | - | TRBJ2-7 | TRBV3-1/TRBV3-2 | 13 | TGTGCCAGCAGCCAAGTTGAAAGGGGCGAGCAGTACTTC | CASSQVERGEQYF
TRBD1 | - | TRBJ1-6 | TRBV4-3 | 16 | TGCGCCAGCAGCCAGGATTGGACAGGGTCGGGATCACCCCTCCACTTT | CASSQDWTGSGSPLHF
TRBD1 | once | TRBJ2-2 | TRBV19 | 18 | TGTGCCAGTAGTATAGGGGCCTCCAAACTCCGGGACAGGGGAGAACTGTTTTTT | CASSIGASKLRDRGELFF
TRBD1 | once | TRBJ2-7 | TRBV30 | 12 | TGTGCCTGGAGTGAGACAGGGAACGAGCAGTACTTC | CAWSETGNEQYF
TRBD1 | - | TRBJ1-2 | TRBV7-9 | 17 | TGTGCCAGCAGCCCACACTTTCAGGGGGTAGCTAACTATGGCTACACCTTC | CASSPHFQGVANYGYTF
- | - | TRBJ1-5 | TRBV3-1/TRBV3-2 | 14 | TGTGCCAGCAGCCAAGGGGGGGTCCACCAGCCCCAGCATTTT | CASSQGGVHQPQHF
- | - | TRBJ1-3 | TRBV3-1/TRBV3-2 | 16 | TGTGCCAGCAGCCACCCGGGGACACCAATTGGAAACACCATATATTTT | CASSHPGTPIGNTIYF
- | - | TRBJ1-1 | TRBV18 | 15 | TGTGCCAGCTCACCCACCGGTTGGCAGGGGAGTGAAGCTTTCTTT | CASSPTGWQGSEAFF
TRBD2 | - | TRBJ2-5 | TRBV5-1 | 14 | TGCGCCAGCAGCCTGGAGCGGGGCGCCGAGACCCAGTACTTC | CASSLERGAETQYF
- | - | TRBJ1-2 | TRBV5-1 | 13 | TGCGCCAGCACCGGGGACTATAACTATGGCTACACCTTC | CASTGDYNYGYTF